This T cell receptor beta chain was captured by sequencing in a study of Graves' ophthalmopathy and Graves' hyperthyroidism. Study in general: Untreated patients at initial diagnosis provided peripheral blood.

The authors amplified TCR beta CDR3 regions, and they did so from RNA transcripts for repertoire sequencing. First-round RT-PCR employed HTBI primers, with a second-round multiplex PCR after it. TCRdb used MiXCR to reprocess the multiplex PCR reads, holding one entry per CDR3 protein. Here the sample spans about 740,000 distinct CDR3 sequences, roughly 40% being singletons. Points from the study as a whole: Sensitivity of approximately 66% and specificity of 72% to 85% were achieved by the model that predicted ophthalmopathy progression. Discrimination between ophthalmopathy and stable hyperthyroidism by a 13-signature model showed about 89% sensitivity and roughly 80% specificity.

Diagnosis was based on clinical symptoms, serum thyroxine, TRAb, thyroid ultrasound and orbital computed tomography. V was pared by 10 bases and J by 9 bases, with 22 bases between. The CDR3 loop spans 15 amino acids. Germline CDR1 SNHLY, CDR2 FYNNEI. This clonotype was detected many times. Its antigen remains unidentified. The origin of this receptor is an adult man with Graves' ophthalmopathy. The rearrangement uses TRBV2 and TRBJ2-6; D is possibly TRBD2 (5 bases). The sample consisted of peripheral blood. CDR3: CATPVYGRGNNVLTF. For the CDR3, the DNA is TGTGCCACCCCTGTCTATGGGCGAGGGAACAACGTCCTGACTTTC.